The rows below give T cell receptor beta chains drawn from one sample of a study of a mutant IDH1 vaccine in newly diagnosed glioma. For these receptors, no antigen is known. The method was immunoSEQ multiplex PCR; TCRdb's version includes in-frame clones alone and lacks a portion of them. The top ten clones hold roughly 6.3% of a sample with 40,000 to 50,000 clones, 78% of them seen once. This sample comprised PBMCs, obtained from a glioma patient whose treatment included an IDH1 peptide vaccine. These receptors were taken from a woman in her forties with glioma. Some clones in this sample may be carry-over from other donors' samples. Both conserved end residues are part of each CDR3. D genes are given only for firm matches. Rows may omit the clone size; those that give it use once, few, many or a size class.

J | V | D | size | DNA | CDR3
TRBJ1-4 | TRBV5-6 | - | - | TGTGCCAGCAGCTGGACGGGCCGTACTGAAAAACTGTTTTTT | CASSWTGRTEKLFF
TRBJ1-5 | TRBV30 | TRBD1 | - | TGTGCCTGGAGTACAGGGGCGGGGGATATCAATCAGCCCCAGCATTTT | CAWSTGAGDINQPQHF
TRBJ1-6 | TRBV28 | TRBD1 | - | TGTGCCAGCAGCGGGGACAGGGGAAAATTATCACCCCTCCACTTT | CASSGDRGKLSPLHF
TRBJ1-2 | TRBV6-5 | TRBD1 | - | TGTGCCAGCAGCTCTCCTGACAGGGATTTATATGGCTACACCTTC | CASSSPDRDLYGYTF
TRBJ2-7 | TRBV19 | TRBD1 | once | TGTGCCAGTAGTACAACCTTCGGACAGGGGGCCCCGCAGTACTTC | CASSTTFGQGAPQYF
TRBJ2-1 | TRBV6-5 | - | - | TGTGCCAGCAACCCCCTCCCCTCCTTGGGTGAGCAGTTCTTC | CASNPLPSLGEQFF
TRBJ2-7 | TRBV27 | TRBD2 | - | TGTGCCAGCAGTTCCCCGACGCTAGCGGGAGACGGCGAGCAGTACTTC | CASSSPTLAGDGEQYF
TRBJ2-5 | TRBV6-5 | TRBD1 | - | TGTGCCACTAAGAGGGGGCTAGCTGTAGAGACCCAGTACTTC | CATKRGLAVETQYF
TRBJ1-2 | TRBV10-1 | - | - | TGCGCCAGCACTGACAGCACCTATGGCTACACCTTC | CASTDSTYGYTF
TRBJ2-7 | TRBV10-3 | - | once | TGTGCCATCAGTGAAGTCAACTACGAGCAGTACTTC | CAISEVNYEQYF
TRBJ1-5 | TRBV6-7 | - | - | TGTGCCAGCCAAGGGACGGTTGTTCAGCCCCAGCATTTT | CASQGTVVQPQHF
TRBJ2-2 | TRBV11-2 | - | - | TGTGCCAGCAGCTTAGCGGCAGGGGAGGCCGGGGAGCTGTTTTTT | CASSLAAGEAGELFF
TRBJ2-3 | TRBV19 | - | - | TGTGCCAGTAGTAACGACAGGCCTGGGGCAGATACGCAGTATTTT | CASSNDRPGADTQYF
TRBJ2-6 | TRBV6-6 | - | once | TGTGCCACCCAAAAGGGGGACTCTGGGGCCAACGTCCTGACTTTC | CATQKGDSGANVLTF
TRBJ1-4 | TRBV5-1 | - | - | TGCGCCAGCAGCTCGGGAACAGGGTGGAATGAAAAACTGTTTTTT | CASSSGTGWNEKLFF
TRBJ1-2 | TRBV29-1 | TRBD1 | - | TGCAGCGTTGCGAAGACAGGGGGCTATGGCTACACCTTC | CSVAKTGGYGYTF
TRBJ1-4 | TRBV6-6 | - | - | TGTGCCAGCAGTTATACGCGACCAACTAATGAAAAACTGTTTTTT | CASSYTRPTNEKLFF
TRBJ1-1 | TRBV7-2 | - | - | TGTGCCAGCAGCCTTCAGGCGAACACTGAAGCTTTCTTT | CASSLQANTEAFF
TRBJ2-1 | TRBV27 | TRBD2 | - | TGTGCCAGCAGTTCCCGACTAGCGGGAGGCGATGAGCAGTTCTTC | CASSSRLAGGDEQFF
TRBJ2-7 | TRBV4-2 | - | - | TGTGCCAGCAGCGATACTAGCTCCTACGAGCAGTACTTC | CASSDTSSYEQYF
TRBJ1-1 | TRBV4-3 | - | few | TGCGCCAGCAGCCGACTCCAGGGCGGGAACACTGAAGCTTTCTTT | CASSRLQGGNTEAFF
TRBJ1-2 | TRBV29-1 | - | few | TGCAGCGTTGAAAAGGCAGCCGACAACTATGGCTACACCTTC | CSVEKAADNYGYTF
TRBJ2-7 | TRBV5-1 | TRBD1 | - | TGCGCCAGCAGCCCTGACAGGGTTTACGAGCAGTACTTC | CASSPDRVYEQYF
TRBJ1-3 | TRBV6-1 | - | - | TGTGCCAGCCTAAGAGGAAACACCATATATTTT | CASLRGNTIYF
TRBJ1-5 | TRBV6-5 | - | - | TGTGCCAGCAGTCCGGGGGGCAATCAGCCCCAGCATTTT | CASSPGGNQPQHF
TRBJ1-4 | TRBV7-2 | - | - | TGTGCCAGCAGCTTACGAGTCTGGGGTGAGGGCGGGGAAAAACTGTTTTTT | CASSLRVWGEGGEKLFF
TRBJ1-5 | TRBV2 | - | - | TGTGCTACCAGCCCCCCAGATCAGCCCCAGCATTTT | CATSPPDQPQHF
TRBJ1-5 | TRBV9 | - | - | TGTGCCAGCAGCGTCGGGCAGGGCAATCAGCCCCAGCATTTT | CASSVGQGNQPQHF
TRBJ2-6 | TRBV7-6 | TRBD1 | - | TGTGCCAGCAGCTTCCGGGACAGGGGGCGTTGGGGGGCCAACGTCCTGACTTTC | CASSFRDRGRWGANVLTF
TRBJ2-7 | TRBV29-1 | - | - | TGCAGCGTTGGCCCTCGGGGCGAGGGCGAGCAGTACTTC | CSVGPRGEGEQYF
TRBJ1-2 | TRBV4-1 | - | - | TGCGCCAGCAGCCAGGCCTACCTGTATGGCTACACCTTC | CASSQAYLYGYTF
TRBJ1-2 | TRBV7-6 | TRBD1 | - | TGTGCCAGCAGCTTAGTCCAGGACAGGGGAGAGTATGGCTACACCTTC | CASSLVQDRGEYGYTF
TRBJ2-7 | TRBV28 | - | - | TGTGCCAGCAGCCCCCGTGGGGTTGGGGGTAGACCCACCTACGAGCAGTACTTT | CASSPRGVGGRPTYEQYF
TRBJ1-2 | TRBV9 | TRBD1 | - | TGTGCCAGCAGCCTAAGACAGGGGGGATCTGGTGGCTACACCTTC | CASSLRQGGSGGYTF
TRBJ1-4 | TRBV11-2 | - | - | TGTGCCAGCAGCTCCACAGGGTCTAGGGGGGGAAAACTGTTTTTT | CASSSTGSRGGKLFF
TRBJ1-3 | TRBV6-1 | - | - | TGTGCCAGCAGTGAAGACAGTGGATCTGGAAACACCATATATTTT | CASSEDSGSGNTIYF
TRBJ2-1 | TRBV9 | - | - | TGTGCCAGCAGTGCGCTGCCTATCGACAATGAGCAGTTCTTC | CASSALPIDNEQFF
TRBJ1-4 | TRBV7-9 | - | - | TGTGCCAGCAGCTTGGGGGGTACTAATGAAAAACTGTTTTTT | CASSLGGTNEKLFF
TRBJ1-4 | TRBV4-3 | - | - | TGCGCCAGCAGCCAAGAGGGGGGGCAGGCGGTTGAAAAACTGTTTTTT | CASSQEGGQAVEKLFF
TRBJ1-2 | TRBV5-6 | TRBD1 | once | TGTGCCAGCAGCTTGGGCCAGGGGGTAGAAGATTACACCTTC | CASSLGQGVEDYTF
TRBJ2-3 | TRBV4-3 | - | - | TGCGCCAGCAGCCAAGCCCGCGGGGCCGTAAGCACAGATACGCAGTATTTT | CASSQARGAVSTDTQYF